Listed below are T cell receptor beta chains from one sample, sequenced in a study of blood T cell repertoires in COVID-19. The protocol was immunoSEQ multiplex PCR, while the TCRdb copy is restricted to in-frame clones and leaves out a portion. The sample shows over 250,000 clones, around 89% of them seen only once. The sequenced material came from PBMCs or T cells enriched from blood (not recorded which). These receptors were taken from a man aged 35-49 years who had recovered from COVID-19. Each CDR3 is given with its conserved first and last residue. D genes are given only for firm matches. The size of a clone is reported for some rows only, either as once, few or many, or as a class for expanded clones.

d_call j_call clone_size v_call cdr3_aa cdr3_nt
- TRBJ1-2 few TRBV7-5 CARSGTGGPNYGYTF TGTGCCAGAAGCGGGACAGGGGGACCTAACTATGGCTACACCTTC
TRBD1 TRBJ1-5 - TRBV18 CASSTTGTGDQPQHF TGTGCCAGCTCAACGACCGGGACAGGGGATCAGCCCCAGCATTTT
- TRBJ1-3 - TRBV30 CAWRQGYSGNTIYF TGTGCCTGGAGGCAGGGCTACTCTGGAAACACCATATATTTT
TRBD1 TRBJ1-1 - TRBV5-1 CASSPPGQGEAFF TGCGCCAGCAGCCCCCCCGGACAGGGGGAAGCTTTCTTT
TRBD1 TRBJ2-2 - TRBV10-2 CASRDRVSTGELFF TGCGCCAGCAGAGACAGGGTTAGCACCGGGGAGCTGTTTTTT
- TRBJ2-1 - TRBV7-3 CASSLSKRASHYNEQFF TGTGCCAGCAGCTTATCTAAGCGGGCCTCCCACTACAATGAGCAGTTCTTC
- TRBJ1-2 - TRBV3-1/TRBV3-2 CASSNSGTGSYGYTF TGTGCCAGCAGCAACAGTGGAACAGGGAGCTATGGCTACACCTTC
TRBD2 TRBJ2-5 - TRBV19 CASTQLAGASGLGTQYF TGTGCCAGTACTCAACTAGCGGGAGCATCAGGGCTCGGGACCCAGTACTTC
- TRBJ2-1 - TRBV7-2 CASSFPEGEQFF TGTGCCAGCAGCTTCCCCGAGGGTGAGCAGTTCTTC
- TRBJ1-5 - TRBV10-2 CASSDQGNQPQHF TGCGCCAGCAGTGATCAGGGGAATCAGCCCCAGCATTTT
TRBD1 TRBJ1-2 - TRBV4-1 CASSQLPGQGGGYTF TGCGCCAGCAGCCAACTACCGGGACAGGGAGGTGGCTACACCTTC
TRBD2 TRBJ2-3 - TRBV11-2 CASSLSGLARNTQYF TGTGCCAGCAGCTTATCGGGACTAGCGCGAAATACGCAGTATTTT
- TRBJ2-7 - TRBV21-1 CASSKHRTGEKRYEQYF TGTGCCAGCAGCAAGCATAGGACAGGGGAGAAGAGGTACGAGCAGTACTTC
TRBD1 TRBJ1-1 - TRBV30 CALKTGPGTEAFF TGTGCCTTGAAGACAGGGCCGGGCACTGAAGCTTTCTTT
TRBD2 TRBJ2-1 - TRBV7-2 CASSLGGSAYNEQFF TGTGCCAGCAGCTTGGGCGGGAGTGCCTACAATGAGCAGTTCTTC
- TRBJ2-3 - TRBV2 CASRREQNHYTDTQYF TGTGCCAGCAGGAGGGAACAAAATCACTACACAGATACGCAGTATTTT
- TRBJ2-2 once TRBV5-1 CASSAIETSNTGELFF TGCGCCAGCAGCGCTATCGAAACCTCGAACACCGGGGAGCTGTTTTTT
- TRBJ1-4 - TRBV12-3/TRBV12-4 CASSSGGEKLFF TGTGCCAGCAGTTCAGGAGGGGAAAAACTGTTTTTT
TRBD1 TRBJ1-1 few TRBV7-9 CAVQGVSTATEAFF TGTGCCGTACAGGGGGTTTCCACTGCCACTGAAGCTTTCTTT
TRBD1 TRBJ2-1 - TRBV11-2 CASTEDRGRSFQYNEQFF TGTGCCAGCACTGAGGACAGGGGTCGATCCTTCCAGTACAATGAGCAGTTCTTC
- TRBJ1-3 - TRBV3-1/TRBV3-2 CASSQGAPSGNTIYF TGTGCCAGCAGCCAGGGGGCGCCTTCTGGAAACACCATATATTTT
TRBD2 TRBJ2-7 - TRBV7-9 CASSSIRAGGLSYEQYF TGTGCCAGCAGTTCGATCCGGGCGGGGGGACTATCCTACGAGCAGTACTTC
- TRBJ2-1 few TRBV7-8 CASSLDGSGTRNEQFF TGTGCCAGCAGCTTAGATGGTAGCGGCACCAGGAATGAGCAGTTCTTC